These 9 T cell receptor beta chains came from one sample sequenced in a study of T cells after yellow fever vaccination. TCRdb re-called the 5' RACE reads with MiXCR, one entry per CDR3 protein. The sample has 250,000 to 350,000 distinct CDR3 sequences; 3.5% to 5% are singletons. Material: PBMCs, obtained 15 days after the yellow fever booster vaccination. The receptors stem from a man younger than 35 who received the YFV17D yellow fever vaccine.

In this sample, this clonotype turned up a few times. J is TRBJ2-1 and V is TRBV21-1; the listed D gene, TRBD1, was not tested against the DNA. TRBV21-1 corresponds to a pseudogene. The CDR3 covers 15 residues. CDR3 in amino acids: CASSKAGVPYNEQFF. CDR3 DNA: TGTGCCAGCAGCAAAGCAGGGGTGCCCTACAATGAGCAGTTCTTC.

This clonotype was seen repeatedly, ten times or more. The chain has TRBV20-1 and TRBJ2-3; D is perhaps TRBD2 (6 bases). The CDR3 has 14 residues. Trimming took off 2 bases at V and 3 bases at J, with 12 bases between the two ends. From germline, CDR1 is DFQATT and CDR2 SNEGSKA (reference sequence). CDR3 coding DNA: TGCAGTGCTAGAAGGTCGGCGGGGACAGATACGCAGTATTTT. Its protein product is CSARRSAGTDTQYF.

This clonotype came up many times. V is TRBV29-1 and J is TRBJ2-3, with D possibly TRBD2 on 6 matching bases. The CDR3 totals 16 residues. Germline V lookup: CDR1 SQVTM, CDR2 ANQGSEA. Trimming took 3 bases from V and 0 from J, leaving 16 bases between them. DNA for the CDR3: TGCAGCGTTGACCCCCGGGCTCGGGGGAGCACAGATACGCAGTATTTT. This encodes CSVDPRARGSTDTQYF.

The chain recombines TRBV7-9 with TRBJ2-1; TRBD1 matches at 12 bases. The CDR3 length is 16 residues. Germline loops: CDR1 SEHNR, CDR2 FQNEAQ (reference sequence). Unmatched junction bases numbered 9, after V lost 5 bases and J lost 7 bases. CDR3 sequence: CASSPSRDRGPNEQFF. CDR3 in DNA: TGTGCCAGCAGCCCTAGTCGGGACAGGGGGCCAAATGAGCAGTTCTTC.

This clonotype was seen a handful of times. This chain links TRBV6-5 with TRBJ1-1; D ambiguous. V lost 0 bases, J lost 3 bases, and 8 bases lay in between. The CDR3 runs to 14 residues. Germline CDR1 and CDR2: MNHEY and SVGAGI. CDR3 nucleotide sequence: TGTGCCAGCAGTTACTCTTCTGTTGACACTGAAGCTTTCTTT. Its translation is CASSYSSVDTEAFF.

This clonotype was seen a handful of times. J is TRBJ1-5 and V is TRBV12-3 or TRBV12-4; TRBD1 aligns across 11 bases. This CDR3 contains 14 residues. V trimming: 6 bases; J trimming: 5 bases; junction bases outside the gene matches: 3. The CDR3 sequence: CASRRGQGDQPQHF. CDR3 DNA sequence: TGTGCCAGCAGACGGGGACAGGGGGATCAGCCCCAGCATTTT.

This clonotype was detected many times. In DNA, the CDR3 is TGCGCCAGCAGCTTGGGCCAAATTGAGCAGTTCTTC. As protein: CASSLGQIEQFF. The chain has TRBV5-1 and TRBJ2-1, with unresolved D. CDR1 and CDR2 (germline): SGHRS, YFSETQ. This CDR3 is built from 12 residues. V lost 0 bases and J lost 9, with 7 bases in between.

The count of this clonotype is one. V usage is TRBV7-8 and J usage is TRBJ1-4; D is perhaps TRBD1 (5 bases). The length of the CDR3 is 15 residues. V lost 1 base and J 6 bases, leaving 12 bases between the germline ends. Germline-derived CDR1 and CDR2 are SGHVS and FQNEAQ. The CDR3 DNA is TGTGCCAGCAGCTTAGATGGGACCGCCCATGAAAAACTGTTTTTT. Translation: CASSLDGTAHEKLFF.

This clonotype was picked up a small number of times. The rearrangement joins TRBV5-1 to TRBJ1-6, with 10 bases that match TRBD1. V shed 4 bases, J shed 9 bases, and the junction held 10 bases outside the gene matches. The CDR3 consists of 16 residues. The germline gives CDR1 SGHRS, CDR2 YFSETQ. The CDR3 bases are TGCGCCAGCAGCCTGGGGAAAAGGACAGGGGGTTCACCCCTCCACTTT. Residues: CASSLGKRTGGSPLHF.